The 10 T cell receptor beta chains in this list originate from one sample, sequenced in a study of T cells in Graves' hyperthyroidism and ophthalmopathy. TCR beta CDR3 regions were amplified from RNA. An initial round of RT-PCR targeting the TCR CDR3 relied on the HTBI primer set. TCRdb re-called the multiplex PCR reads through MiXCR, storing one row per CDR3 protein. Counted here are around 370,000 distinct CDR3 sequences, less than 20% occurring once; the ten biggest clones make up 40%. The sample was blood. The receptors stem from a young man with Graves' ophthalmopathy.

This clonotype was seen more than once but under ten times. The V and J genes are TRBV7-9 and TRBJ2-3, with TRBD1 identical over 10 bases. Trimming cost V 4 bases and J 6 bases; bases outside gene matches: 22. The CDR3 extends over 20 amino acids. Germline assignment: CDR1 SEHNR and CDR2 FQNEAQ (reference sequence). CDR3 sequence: CASSSPRRNPGQGQTDTQYF. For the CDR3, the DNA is TGTGCCAGCAGCTCACCCCGAAGGAATCCGGGACAGGGGCAGACCGATACGCAGTATTTT.

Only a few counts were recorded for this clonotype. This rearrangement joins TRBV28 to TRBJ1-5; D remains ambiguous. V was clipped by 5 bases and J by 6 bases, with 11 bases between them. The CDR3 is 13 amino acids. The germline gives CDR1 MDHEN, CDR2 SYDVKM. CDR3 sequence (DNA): TGTGCCAGCAGTCGGCGGGTAGGTCAGCCCCAGCATTTT. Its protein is CASSRRVGQPQHF.

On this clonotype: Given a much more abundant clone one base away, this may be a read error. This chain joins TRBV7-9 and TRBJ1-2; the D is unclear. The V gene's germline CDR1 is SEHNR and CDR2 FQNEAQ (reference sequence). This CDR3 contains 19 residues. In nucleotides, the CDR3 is TGTGTCAGCAGCTTAGAGCCCGGGCGGGCGTCCCGGAGGGACTATGGCTACACCTTC. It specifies CVSSLEPGRASRRDYGYTF.

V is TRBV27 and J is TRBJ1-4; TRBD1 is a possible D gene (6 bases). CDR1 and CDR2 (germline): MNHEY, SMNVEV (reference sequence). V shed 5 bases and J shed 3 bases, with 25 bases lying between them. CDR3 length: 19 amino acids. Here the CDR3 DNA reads TGTGCCAGCAGTCCAGGGACCTGGGGGCCGGGACCGCCTAATGAAAAACTGTTTTTT. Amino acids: CASSPGTWGPGPPNEKLFF.

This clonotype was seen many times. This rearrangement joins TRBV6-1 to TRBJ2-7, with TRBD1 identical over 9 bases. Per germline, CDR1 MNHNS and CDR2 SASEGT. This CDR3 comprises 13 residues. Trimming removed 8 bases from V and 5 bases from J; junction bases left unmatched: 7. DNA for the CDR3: TGTGCCAGCGGATACAGGGGGCCGAACGAGCAGTACTTC. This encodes CASGYRGPNEQYF.

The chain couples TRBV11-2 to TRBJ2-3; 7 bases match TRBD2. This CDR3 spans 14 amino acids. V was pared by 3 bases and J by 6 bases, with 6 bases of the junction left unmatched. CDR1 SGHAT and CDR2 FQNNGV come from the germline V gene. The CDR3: CASSFRLAWDTQYF. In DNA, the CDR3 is TGTGCCAGCAGCTTCCGACTAGCCTGGGATACGCAGTATTTT.

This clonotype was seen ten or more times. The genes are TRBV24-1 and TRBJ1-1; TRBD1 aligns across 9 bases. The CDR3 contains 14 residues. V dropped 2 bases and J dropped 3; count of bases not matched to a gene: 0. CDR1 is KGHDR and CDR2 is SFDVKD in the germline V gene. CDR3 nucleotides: TGTGCCACCAGTGATTGGACAGGGGACACTGAAGCTTTCTTT. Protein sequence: CATSDWTGDTEAFF.

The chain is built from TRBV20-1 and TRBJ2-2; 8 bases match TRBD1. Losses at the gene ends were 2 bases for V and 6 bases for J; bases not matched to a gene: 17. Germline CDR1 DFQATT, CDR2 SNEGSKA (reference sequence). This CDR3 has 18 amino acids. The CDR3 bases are TGCAGTGCTAGATCTTACCCCCTGACAGGGGAAGGGGCCGGGGAGCTGTTTTTT. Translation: CSARSYPLTGEGAGELFF.

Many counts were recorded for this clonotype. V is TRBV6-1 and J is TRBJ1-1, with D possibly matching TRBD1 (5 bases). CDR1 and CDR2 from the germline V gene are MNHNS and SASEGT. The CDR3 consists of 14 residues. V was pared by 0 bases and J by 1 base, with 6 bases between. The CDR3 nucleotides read TGTGCCAGCAGTGAAGCTGGGGGGAACACTGAAGCTTTCTTT. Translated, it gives CASSEAGGNTEAFF.

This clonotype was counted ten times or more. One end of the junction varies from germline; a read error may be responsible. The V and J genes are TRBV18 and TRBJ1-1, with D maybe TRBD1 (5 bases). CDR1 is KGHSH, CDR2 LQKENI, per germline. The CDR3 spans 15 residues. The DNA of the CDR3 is TGTGCCAGCTCCCCACCGGGACCCTACCGCGGTGAAGCTTTCTTT. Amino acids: CASSPPGPYRGEAFF.